The rows below give T cell receptor beta chains drawn from one sample of a study of blood T cell repertoires in COVID-19. Profiled with immunoSEQ multiplex PCR; TCRdb holds only in-frame clones, not every one. This sample has roughly 130,000 clones, with 80% to 85% found just once. Sequencing used PBMCs or T cells enriched from blood (not recorded which). These receptors were taken from a woman in her twenties or thirties who had recovered from COVID-19. Both conserved end residues are part of each CDR3. The D gene is left open where the match is weak.

V: TRBV18; D: .; CDR3: CASSQHPRWDTEAFF
V: TRBV7-8; D: TRBD2; CDR3: CASSLRLAGEDTQYF
V: TRBV29-1; D: TRBD2; CDR3: CSVDEGGRYEQYF
V: TRBV14; D: .; CDR3: CASSQGTVGNTIYF
V: TRBV2; D: .; CDR3: CASSGPTVRGSYEQYF
V: TRBV29-1; D: TRBD1; CDR3: CSVEWTGVTYEQYF
V: TRBV2; D: TRBD1; CDR3: CASSLEGTGGDTQYF
V: TRBV11-2; D: .; CDR3: CASSITGAGWNTIYF
V: TRBV28; D: .; CDR3: CASSGSYQETQYF
V: TRBV11-2; D: .; CDR3: CASSFGGGSGTDTQYF
V: TRBV24-1; D: TRBD1; CDR3: CATSEGDRETGELFF
V: TRBV4-3; D: .; CDR3: CASSQVRGNQPQHF